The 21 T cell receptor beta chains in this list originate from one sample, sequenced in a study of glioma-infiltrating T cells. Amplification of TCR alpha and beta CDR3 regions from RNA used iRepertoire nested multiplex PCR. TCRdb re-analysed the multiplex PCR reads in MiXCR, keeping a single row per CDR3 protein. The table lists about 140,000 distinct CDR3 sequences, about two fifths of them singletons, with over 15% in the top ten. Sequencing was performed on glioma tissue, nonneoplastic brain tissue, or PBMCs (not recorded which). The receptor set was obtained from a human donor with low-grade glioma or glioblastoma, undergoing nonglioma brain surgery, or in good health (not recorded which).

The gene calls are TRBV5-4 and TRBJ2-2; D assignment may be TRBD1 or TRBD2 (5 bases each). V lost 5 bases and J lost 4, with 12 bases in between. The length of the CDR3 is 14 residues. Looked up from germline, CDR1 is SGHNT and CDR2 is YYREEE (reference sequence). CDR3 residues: CASSRDVSTGELFF. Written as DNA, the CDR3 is TGTGCCAGCAGTCGGGACGTCTCCACCGGGGAGCTGTTTTTT.

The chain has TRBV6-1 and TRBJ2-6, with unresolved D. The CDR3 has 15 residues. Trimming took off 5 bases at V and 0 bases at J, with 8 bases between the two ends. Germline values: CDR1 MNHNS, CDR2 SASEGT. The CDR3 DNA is TGTGCCAGCAGTTATGGTAGCTCTGGGGCCAACGTCCTGACTTTC. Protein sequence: CASSYGSSGANVLTF.

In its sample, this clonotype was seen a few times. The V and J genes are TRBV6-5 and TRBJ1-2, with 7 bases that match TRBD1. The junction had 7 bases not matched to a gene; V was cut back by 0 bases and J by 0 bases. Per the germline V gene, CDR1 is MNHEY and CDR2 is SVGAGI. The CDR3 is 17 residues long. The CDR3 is CASSYSVRQGANYGYTF. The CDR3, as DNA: TGTGCCAGCAGTTACTCGGTACGACAGGGAGCTAACTATGGCTACACCTTC.

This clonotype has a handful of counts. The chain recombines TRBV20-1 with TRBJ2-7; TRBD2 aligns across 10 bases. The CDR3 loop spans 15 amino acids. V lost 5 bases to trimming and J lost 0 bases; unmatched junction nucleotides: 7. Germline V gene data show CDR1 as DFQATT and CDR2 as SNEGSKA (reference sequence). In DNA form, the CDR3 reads TGCAGTGCTCGAAAAGCGGGAGGGGGCTCCTACGAGCAGTACTTC. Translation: CSARKAGGGSYEQYF.

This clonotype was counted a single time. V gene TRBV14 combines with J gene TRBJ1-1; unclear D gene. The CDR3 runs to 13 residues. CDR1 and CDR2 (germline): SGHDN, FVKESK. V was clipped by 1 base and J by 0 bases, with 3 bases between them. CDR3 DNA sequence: TGTGCCAGCAGCCAAGGGATGAACACTGAAGCTTTCTTT. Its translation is CASSQGMNTEAFF.

The CDR3 bases are TGTGCCAGCCGGAGAGGCACAGATACGCAGTATTTT. This codes for CASRRGTDTQYF. The genes are TRBV7-2 and TRBJ2-3; D is uncertain. V was cut by 8 bases and J by 1 base, with 7 bases left in between. The CDR3 is 12 residues long. Germline CDR1 is SGHTA and CDR2 is FQGNSA.

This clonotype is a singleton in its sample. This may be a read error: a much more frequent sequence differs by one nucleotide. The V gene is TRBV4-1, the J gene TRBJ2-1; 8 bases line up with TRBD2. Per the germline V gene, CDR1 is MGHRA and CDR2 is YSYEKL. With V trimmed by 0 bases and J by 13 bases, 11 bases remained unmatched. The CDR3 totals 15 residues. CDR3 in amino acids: CASSQEHGRVETQFF. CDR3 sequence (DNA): TGCGCCAGCAGCCAAGAACACGGGAGGGTTGAGACCCAGTTCTTC.

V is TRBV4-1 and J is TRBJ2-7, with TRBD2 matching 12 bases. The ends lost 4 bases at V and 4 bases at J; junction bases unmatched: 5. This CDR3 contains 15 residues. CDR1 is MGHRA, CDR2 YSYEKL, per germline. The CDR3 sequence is CASSLMTSGGYEQYF. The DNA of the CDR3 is TGCGCCAGCAGCCTGATGACTAGCGGGGGTTACGAGCAGTACTTC.

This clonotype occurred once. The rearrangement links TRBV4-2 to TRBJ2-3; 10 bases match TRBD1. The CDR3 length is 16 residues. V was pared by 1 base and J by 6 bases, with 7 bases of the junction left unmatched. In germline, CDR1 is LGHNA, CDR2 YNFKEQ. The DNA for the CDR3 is TGTGCCAGCAGCCAAGGAGGGACAGGGGCCGGGGATACGCAGTATTTT. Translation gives CASSQGGTGAGDTQYF.

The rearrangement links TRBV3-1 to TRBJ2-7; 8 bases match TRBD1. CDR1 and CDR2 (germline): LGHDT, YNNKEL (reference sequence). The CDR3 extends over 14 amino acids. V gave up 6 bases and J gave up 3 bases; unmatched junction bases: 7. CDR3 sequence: CASSRDRWGYEQYF. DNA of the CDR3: TGTGCCAGCAGTAGGGACAGGTGGGGCTACGAGCAGTACTTC.

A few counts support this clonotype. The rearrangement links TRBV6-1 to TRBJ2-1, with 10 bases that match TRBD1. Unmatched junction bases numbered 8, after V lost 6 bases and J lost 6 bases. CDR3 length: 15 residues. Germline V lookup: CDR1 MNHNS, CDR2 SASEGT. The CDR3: CASRSTGTGVNEQFF. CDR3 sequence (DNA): TGTGCCAGCAGATCAACCGGGACAGGGGTCAATGAGCAGTTCTTC.

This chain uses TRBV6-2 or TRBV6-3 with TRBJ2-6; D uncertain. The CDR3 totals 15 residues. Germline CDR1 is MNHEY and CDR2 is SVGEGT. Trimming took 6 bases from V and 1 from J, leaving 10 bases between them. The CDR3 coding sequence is TGTGCCAGCAGCCTGGAAGCTTCTGGGGCCAACGTCCTGACTTTC. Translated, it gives CASSLEASGANVLTF.

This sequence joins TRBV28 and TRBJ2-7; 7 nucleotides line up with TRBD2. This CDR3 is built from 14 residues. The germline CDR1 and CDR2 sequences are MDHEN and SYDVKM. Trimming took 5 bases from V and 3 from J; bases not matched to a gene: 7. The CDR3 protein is CASSPRLAIYEQYF. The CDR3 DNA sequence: TGTGCCAGCAGTCCCCGACTAGCTATCTACGAGCAGTACTTC. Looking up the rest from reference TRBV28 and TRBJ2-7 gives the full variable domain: DVKVTQSSRYLVKRTGEKVFLECVQDMDHENMFWYRQDPGLGLRLIYFSYDVKMKEKGDIPEGYSVSREKKERFSLILESASTNQTSMYLCASSPRLAIYEQYFGPGTRLTVT.

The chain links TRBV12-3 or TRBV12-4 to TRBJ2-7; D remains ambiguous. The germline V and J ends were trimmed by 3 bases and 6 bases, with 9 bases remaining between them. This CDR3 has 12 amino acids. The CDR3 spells CASSFPSAEQYF. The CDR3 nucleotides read TGTGCCAGCAGTTTCCCCAGCGCCGAGCAGTACTTC.

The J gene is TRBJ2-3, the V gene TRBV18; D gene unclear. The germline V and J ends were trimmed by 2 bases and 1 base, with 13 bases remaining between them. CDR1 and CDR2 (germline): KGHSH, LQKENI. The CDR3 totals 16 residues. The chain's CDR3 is CASSPIRSHGTDTQYF. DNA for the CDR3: TGTGCCAGCTCACCAATACGGTCTCACGGCACAGATACGCAGTATTTT. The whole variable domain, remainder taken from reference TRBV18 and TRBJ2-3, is NAGVMQNPRHLVRRRGQEARLRCSPMKGHSHVYWYRQLPEEGLKFMVYLQKENIIDESGMPKERFSAEFPKEGPSILRIQQVVRGDSAAYFCASSPIRSHGTDTQYFGPGTRLTVL.

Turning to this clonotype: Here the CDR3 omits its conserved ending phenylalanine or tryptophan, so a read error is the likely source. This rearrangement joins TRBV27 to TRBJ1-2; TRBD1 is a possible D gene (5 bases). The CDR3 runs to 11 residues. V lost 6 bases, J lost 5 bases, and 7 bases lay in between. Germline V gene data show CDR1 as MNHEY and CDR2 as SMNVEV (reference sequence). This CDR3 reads CASSGHYGYTS. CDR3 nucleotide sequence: TGTGCCAGCAGCGGACATTATGGCTACACCTCC.

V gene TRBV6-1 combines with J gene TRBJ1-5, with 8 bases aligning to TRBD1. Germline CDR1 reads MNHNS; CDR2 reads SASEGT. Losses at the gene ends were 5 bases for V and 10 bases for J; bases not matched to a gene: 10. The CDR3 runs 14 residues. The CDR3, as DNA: TGTGCCAGCAGTATCCGGACAGGGATTCATCCCCAGCATTTT. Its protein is CASSIRTGIHPQHF.

For the CDR3, the DNA is TGCGCCAGCAGCCCTCGTCTAGCGGGCTACAATGAGCAGTTCTTC. Residues: CASSPRLAGYNEQFF. V usage is TRBV4-3 and J usage is TRBJ2-1, with TRBD2 matching 8 bases. Trimming cost V 4 bases and J 3 bases; bases outside gene matches: 5. CDR3 size: 15 residues. CDR1 is LGHNA and CDR2 is YSLEER in the germline V gene.

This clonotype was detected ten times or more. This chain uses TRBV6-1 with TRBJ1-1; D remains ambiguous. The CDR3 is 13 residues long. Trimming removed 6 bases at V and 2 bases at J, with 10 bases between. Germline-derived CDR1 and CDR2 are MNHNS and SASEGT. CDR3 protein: CASSSGLNTEAFF. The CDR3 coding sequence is TGTGCCAGCAGCTCCGGCCTTAACACTGAAGCTTTCTTT.

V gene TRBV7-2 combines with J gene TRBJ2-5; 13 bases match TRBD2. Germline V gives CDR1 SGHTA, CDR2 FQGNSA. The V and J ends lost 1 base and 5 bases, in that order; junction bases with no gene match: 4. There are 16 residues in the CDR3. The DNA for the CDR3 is TGTGCCAGCAGCTTAGTACTAGCGGGAGGGCAGGAGACCCAGTACTTC. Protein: CASSLVLAGGQETQYF.

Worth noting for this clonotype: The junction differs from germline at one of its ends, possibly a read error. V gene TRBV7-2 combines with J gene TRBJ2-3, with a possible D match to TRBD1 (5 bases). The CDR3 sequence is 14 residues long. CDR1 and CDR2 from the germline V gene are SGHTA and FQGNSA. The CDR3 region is CGSSPQGSTDTQYF. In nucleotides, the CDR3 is TGTGGCAGCAGCCCCCAGGGAAGCACAGATACGCAGTATTTT.